The 12 T cell receptor beta chains in this list originate from one sample, sequenced in a study of blood T cell repertoires in COVID-19. The repertoire was sequenced with immunoSEQ multiplex PCR; TCRdb's copy has only in-frame clones and lacks some. The sample lists a few hundred thousand clones; 85% were seen once. What was sequenced was PBMCs or T cells enriched from blood (not recorded which). These receptors came from a man aged 40-50 years who had recovered from COVID-19.

Here the CDR3 DNA reads TGTGCCAGCAGCCCACCAGCGGGGGATACGCAGTATTTT. It yields the protein CASSPPAGDTQYF. This chain links TRBV13 with TRBJ2-3, with 7 bases aligning to TRBD2. V shed 5 bases, J shed 6 bases, and the junction held 5 bases outside the gene matches. The V gene's germline CDR1 is PRHDT and CDR2 FYEKMQ (reference sequence). The CDR3 is 13 residues long.

The chain employs TRBV11-3 and TRBJ2-7; 9 bases match TRBD2. The germline gives CDR1 SGHNT, CDR2 YENEEA. V gave up 6 bases and J gave up 5 bases; unmatched junction bases: 17. The CDR3 covers 17 residues. In nucleotides, the CDR3 is TGTGCCAGCAGTCGACCAAAGTATAGCGGGAGTCTTGACGAGCAGTACTTC. As protein: CASSRPKYSGSLDEQYF.

In this sample, this clone is medium-sized. The chain uses TRBV10-2 and TRBJ1-1, with D hard to call. Trimming removed 11 bases at V and 4 bases at J, with 14 bases between. The CDR3 contains 12 residues. Germline V gene data show CDR1 as WSHSY and CDR2 as SAAADI. Here the CDR3 DNA reads TGCGCCTCCGGTCAAGCCCTCACTGAAGCTTTCTTT. The encoded protein is CASGQALTEAFF.

This chain links TRBV6-2 or TRBV6-3 with TRBJ2-7; 7 positions agree with TRBD1. Germline V lookup: CDR1 MNHEY, CDR2 SVGEGT. The CDR3 runs 14 residues. Germline trimming cut 1 base from V and 7 bases from J; bases unmatched to any gene: 7. Written as DNA, the CDR3 is TGTGCCAGCAGTTACTACCGGACAGGCGCGGAGCAGTACTTC. Residues: CASSYYRTGAEQYF.

This clone was seen once. This chain uses TRBV25-1 with TRBJ1-1, with a weak D call TRBD1 (6 bases). V was cut by 1 base and J by 6 bases, with 12 bases left in between. The CDR3 contains 14 residues. The germline gives CDR1 MGHDK, CDR2 SYGVNS. Here the CDR3 reads CASSESTGLAEAFF. CDR3 DNA sequence: TGTGCCAGCAGTGAATCAACAGGGTTGGCTGAAGCTTTCTTT.

In its sample, this clone was seen once. J is TRBJ1-3 and V is TRBV28, with D maybe TRBD1 (6 bases). The CDR3 extends over 13 amino acids. Trimming removed 5 bases at V and 3 bases at J, with 8 bases between. Germline-derived CDR1 and CDR2 are MDHEN and SYDVKM. The CDR3 loop reads CASSTGLGNTIYF. The CDR3 bases are TGTGCCAGCAGTACAGGGCTTGGAAACACCATATATTTT.

The genes are TRBV5-1 and TRBJ1-3, with D uncertain. Trimming stripped 2 bases from V and 0 bases from J, with 6 bases between. From germline, CDR1 is SGHRS and CDR2 YFSETQ. CDR3 length: 14 residues. This chain's CDR3 is CASSFVYSGNTIYF. For the CDR3, the DNA is TGCGCCAGCAGCTTTGTATACTCTGGAAACACCATATATTTT.

The chain recombines TRBV21-1 with TRBJ2-6; the table gives TRBD1 as D, unverified against the DNA. TRBV21-1 is deemed a pseudogene. This CDR3 contains 18 residues. In DNA form, the CDR3 reads TGTGCCAGCAGCGCCCGGGACAGGTCTTTCTCTGGGGCCAACGTCCTGACTTTC. Translation gives CASSARDRSFSGANVLTF.

The chain has TRBV7-9 and TRBJ1-4; 11 bases line up with TRBD1. The CDR3 is made up of 13 amino acids. In germline, CDR1 is SEHNR, CDR2 FQNEAQ (reference sequence). Unmatched junction bases numbered 3, after V lost 9 bases and J lost 6 bases. The CDR3 loop reads CARPGQGDEKLFF. The CDR3 bases are TGTGCCAGGCCGGGACAGGGGGATGAAAAACTGTTTTTT.

Here the CDR3 reads CASSGTSGSVGTDTQYF. As DNA, the CDR3 is TGTGCCAGCTCTGGGACTAGCGGGAGTGTAGGCACAGATACGCAGTATTTT. The chain carries TRBV18 and TRBJ2-3; TRBD2 matches at 14 bases. The V gene end was trimmed by 6 bases and the J gene end by 1 base; junction bases not matched to a gene: 6. The CDR3 is 17 amino acids. The germline V gene encodes CDR1 KGHSH and CDR2 LQKENI. The full variable domain, in which reference TRBV18 and TRBJ2-3 provide the parts outside the CDR3, is NAGVMQNPRHLVRRRGQEARLRCSPMKGHSHVYWYRQLPEEGLKFMVYLQKENIIDESGMPKERFSAEFPKEGPSILRIQQVVRGDSAAYFCASSGTSGSVGTDTQYFGPGTRLTVL.

J is TRBJ1-2 and V is TRBV7-9; maybe TRBD1 (5 bases). The CDR3 has 15 residues. The V gene's germline CDR1 is SEHNR and CDR2 FQNEAQ (reference sequence). Deletions cut 3 bases from V and 5 bases from J, with 16 bases between. DNA for the CDR3: TGTGCCAGCAGCTTGGCGGGCGGGGCGCATTATGGCTACACCTTC. Amino acid sequence: CASSLAGGAHYGYTF.

The chain combines TRBV4-3 with TRBJ1-2, with TRBD1 matching 8 bases. The V gene's germline CDR1 is LGHNA and CDR2 YSLEER. This CDR3 spans 18 amino acids. Germline trimming cut 2 bases from V and 5 bases from J; bases unmatched to any gene: 16. As DNA, the CDR3 is TGCGCCAGCAGCCAAATCCTATCCCGACAGGGGAAGGAGTATGGCTACACCTTC. This sequence encodes CASSQILSRQGKEYGYTF.